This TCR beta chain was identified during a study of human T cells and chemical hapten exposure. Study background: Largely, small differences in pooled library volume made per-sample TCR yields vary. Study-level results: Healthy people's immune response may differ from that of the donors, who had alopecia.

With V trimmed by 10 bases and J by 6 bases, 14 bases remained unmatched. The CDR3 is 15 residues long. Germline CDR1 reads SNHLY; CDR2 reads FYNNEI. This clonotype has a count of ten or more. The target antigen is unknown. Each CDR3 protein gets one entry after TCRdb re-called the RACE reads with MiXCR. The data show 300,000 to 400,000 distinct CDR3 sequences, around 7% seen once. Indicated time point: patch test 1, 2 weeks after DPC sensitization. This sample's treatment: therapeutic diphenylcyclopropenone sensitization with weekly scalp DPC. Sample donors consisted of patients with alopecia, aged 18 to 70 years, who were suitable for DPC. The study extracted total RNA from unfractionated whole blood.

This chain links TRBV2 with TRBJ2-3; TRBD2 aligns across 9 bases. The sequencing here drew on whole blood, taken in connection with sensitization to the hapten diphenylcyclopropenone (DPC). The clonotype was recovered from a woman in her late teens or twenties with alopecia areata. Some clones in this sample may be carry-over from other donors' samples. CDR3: CATSPQSGGHDTQYF. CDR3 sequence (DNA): TGTGCCACCTCACCCCAAAGCGGGGGGCATGATACGCAGTATTTT.